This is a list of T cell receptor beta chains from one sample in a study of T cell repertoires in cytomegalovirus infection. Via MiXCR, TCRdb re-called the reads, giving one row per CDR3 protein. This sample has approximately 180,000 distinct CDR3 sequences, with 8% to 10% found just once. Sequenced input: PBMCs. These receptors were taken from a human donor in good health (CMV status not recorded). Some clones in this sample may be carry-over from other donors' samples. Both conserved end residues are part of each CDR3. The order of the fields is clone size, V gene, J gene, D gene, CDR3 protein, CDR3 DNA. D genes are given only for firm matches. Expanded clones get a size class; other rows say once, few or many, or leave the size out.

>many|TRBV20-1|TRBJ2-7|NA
CSARRAGKIVGYEQYF
TGCAGTGCTAGACGGGCAGGAAAAATTGTAGGGTACGAGCAGTACTTC
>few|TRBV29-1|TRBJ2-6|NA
CSVEIGANVLTF
TGCAGCGTTGAGATTGGGGCCAACGTCCTGACTTTC
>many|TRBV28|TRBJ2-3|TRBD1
CASSSPGQGIADTQYF
TGTGCCAGCAGTTCCCCGGGACAGGGGATCGCAGATACGCAGTATTTT
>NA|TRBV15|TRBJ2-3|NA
CATSRMQGDTQYF
TGTGCCACCAGCAGGATGCAGGGGGATACGCAGTATTTT
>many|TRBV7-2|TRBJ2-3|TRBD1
CASSSLDRGLDTQYF
TGTGCCAGCAGCTCCCTGGACAGGGGGCTTGATACGCAGTATTTT
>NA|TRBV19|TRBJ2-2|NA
CASSRSNTGELLF
TGTGCCAGTAGCCGGTCAAACACCGGGGAGCTGCTTTTT
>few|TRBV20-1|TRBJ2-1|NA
CSASGVGAVNEQFF
TGCAGTGCTAGTGGTGTGGGGGCGGTCAATGAGCAGTTCTTC
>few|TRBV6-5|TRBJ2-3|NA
CASSYTRTGTDTQYF
TGTGCCAGCAGCTATACACGGACAGGCACAGATACGCAGTATTTT
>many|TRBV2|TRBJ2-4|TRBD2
CASSGGGSQNIQYF
TGTGCCAGCTCCGGGGGGGGCTCCCAAAACATTCAGTACTTC
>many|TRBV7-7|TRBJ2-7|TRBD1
CASSLTGESSEQYF
TGTGCTAGCAGCTTAACAGGGGAATCGTCCGAGCAGTACTTC
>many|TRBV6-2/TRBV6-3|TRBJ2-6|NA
CASSFLQGVLTF
TGTGCCAGCAGTTTTCTACAGGGCGTCCTGACTTTC
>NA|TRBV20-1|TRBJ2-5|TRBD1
CRGLGQGPSETQYF
TGCAGGGGACTCGGACAGGGACCGTCAGAGACCCAGTACTTC
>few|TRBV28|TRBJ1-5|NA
CASGVRVSQPQHF
TGTGCCAGCGGAGTCAGGGTTAGTCAGCCCCAGCATTTT
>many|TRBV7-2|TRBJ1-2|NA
CASSLDRSNYGYTF
TGTGCCAGCAGCTTAGATCGGTCTAACTATGGCTACACCTTC
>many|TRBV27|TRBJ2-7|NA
CASRLTTNSYEQYF
TGTGCCAGCAGATTGACAACCAACTCCTACGAGCAGTACTTC
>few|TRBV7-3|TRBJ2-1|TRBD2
CASSLNPSGTYNEQFF
TGTGCCAGCAGCTTAAATCCTAGCGGCACCTACAATGAGCAGTTCTTC
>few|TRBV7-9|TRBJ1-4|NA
CASSSGRNRDEKLFF
TGTGCCAGCAGTTCAGGACGGAACAGGGATGAAAAACTGTTTTTT
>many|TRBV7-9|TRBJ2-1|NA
CASSLTGTTDNEQFF
TGTGCCAGCAGCCTAACCGGGACCACCGACAATGAGCAGTTCTTC
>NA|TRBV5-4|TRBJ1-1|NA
CASSLSAPMNTEAFF
TGTGCCAGCAGCTTGTCGGCACCCATGAACACTGAAGCTTTCTTT
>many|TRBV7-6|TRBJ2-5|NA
CASSRVQGQGETQYF
TGTGCCAGCAGCCGTGTACAGGGTCAGGGAGAGACCCAGTACTTC
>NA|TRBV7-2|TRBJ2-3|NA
CASSYRPSTDTQYF
TGTGCCAGCAGCTATCGACCTAGCACAGATACGCAGTATTTT
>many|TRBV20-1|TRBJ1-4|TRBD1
CSARKTQGANEKLFF
TGCAGTGCTAGAAAAACTCAGGGGGCTAATGAAAAACTGTTTTTT
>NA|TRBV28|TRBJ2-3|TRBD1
CASSFPGQSRDTQYF
TGTGCCAGCAGTTTTCCGGGACAGTCGAGAGATACGCAGTATTTT
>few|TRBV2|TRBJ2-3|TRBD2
CASSATSGRVDTQYF
TGTGCCAGCAGTGCCACTAGCGGGAGGGTCGATACGCAGTATTTT
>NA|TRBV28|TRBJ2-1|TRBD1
CASNDRGLINEQFF
TGTGCCAGCAACGACAGGGGGCTAATCAATGAGCAGTTCTTC
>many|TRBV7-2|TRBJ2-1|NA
CASRLARNSYNEQFF
TGTGCCAGCAGACTCGCGCGGAACTCCTACAATGAGCAGTTCTTC
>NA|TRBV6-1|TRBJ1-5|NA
CASSEIVELSQPQHF
TGTGCCAGCAGTGAAATAGTTGAGCTCAGTCAGCCCCAGCATTTT
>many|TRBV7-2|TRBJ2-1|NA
CASSLKFREQFF
TGTGCCAGCAGCTTAAAATTTCGGGAGCAGTTCTTC
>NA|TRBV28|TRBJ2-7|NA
CASSLEGPSIGEQYF
TGTGCCAGCAGTTTAGAGGGACCGTCAATCGGCGAGCAGTACTTC
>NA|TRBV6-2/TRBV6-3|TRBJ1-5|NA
CASSSPGSNQPQHF
TGTGCCAGCAGCTCACCGGGCTCCAATCAGCCCCAGCATTTT
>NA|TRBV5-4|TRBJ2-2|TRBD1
CASTDRVTNTGELFF
TGTGCCAGCACGGACAGGGTAACGAACACCGGGGAGCTGTTTTTT
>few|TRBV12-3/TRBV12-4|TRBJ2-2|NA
CASSPRGIKNTGELFF
TGTGCCAGCAGTCCCCGGGGGATAAAGAACACCGGGGAGCTGTTTTTT
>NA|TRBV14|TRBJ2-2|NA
CASSQDYPGRRTGELFF
TGTGCCAGCAGCCAAGATTATCCAGGGCGCCGGACCGGGGAGCTGTTTTTT
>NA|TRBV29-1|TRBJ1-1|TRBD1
CSVHRGRGTEAFF
TGCAGCGTTCACAGGGGGCGCGGTACTGAAGCTTTCTTT
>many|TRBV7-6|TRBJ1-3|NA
CASSFRTAGSSGNTIYF
TGTGCCAGCAGCTTCCGCACCGCGGGGAGCTCTGGAAACACCATATATTTT
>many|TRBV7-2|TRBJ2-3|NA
CASSLLAAGGDTQYF
TGTGCCAGCAGCCTACTGGCTGCAGGCGGGGATACGCAGTATTTT
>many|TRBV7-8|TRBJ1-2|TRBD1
CASSTQRTGDADGYTF
TGTGCCAGCAGCACCCAACGGACAGGGGACGCTGATGGCTACACCTTC
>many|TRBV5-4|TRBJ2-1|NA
CASSLIAGSSYNEQFF
TGTGCCAGCAGCTTGATCGCGGGGAGCAGCTACAATGAGCAGTTCTTC
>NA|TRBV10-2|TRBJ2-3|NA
CASSESGFGTDTQYF
TGCGCCAGCAGTGAGTCCGGGTTCGGCACAGATACGCAGTATTTT
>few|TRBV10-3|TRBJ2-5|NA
CAISRQQQETQYF
TGTGCCATCAGCCGGCAGCAGCAAGAGACCCAGTACTTC
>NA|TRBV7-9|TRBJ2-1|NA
CASSPGELWFEQFF
TGTGCCAGCAGCCCGGGTGAACTATGGTTTGAGCAGTTCTTC